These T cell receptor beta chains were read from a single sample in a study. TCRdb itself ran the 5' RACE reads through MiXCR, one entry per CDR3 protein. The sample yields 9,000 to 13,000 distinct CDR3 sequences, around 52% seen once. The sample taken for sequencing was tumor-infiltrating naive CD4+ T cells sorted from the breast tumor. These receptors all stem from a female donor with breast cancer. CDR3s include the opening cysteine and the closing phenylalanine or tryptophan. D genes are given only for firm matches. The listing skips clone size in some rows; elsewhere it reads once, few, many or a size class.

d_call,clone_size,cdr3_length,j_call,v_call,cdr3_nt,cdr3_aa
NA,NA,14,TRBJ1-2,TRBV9,TGTGCCAGCACTCACCAGGGGTTCGACTATGGCTACACCTTC,CASTHQGFDYGYTF
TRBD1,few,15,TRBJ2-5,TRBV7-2,TGTGCCAGCAGCGCCGGGACAGGGACCTGGGAGACCCAGTACTTC,CASSAGTGTWETQYF
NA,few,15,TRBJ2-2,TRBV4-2,TGTGCCAGCAGCCAAGACCCTCTGCCCACCGGGGAGCTGTTTTTT,CASSQDPLPTGELFF
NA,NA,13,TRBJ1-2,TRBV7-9,TGTGCCAGCAGCTTATCAGGGAGCTATGGCTACACCTTC,CASSLSGSYGYTF
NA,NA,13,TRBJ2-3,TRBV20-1,TGCAGTACACCTGGGGGCTTGGTAGATACGCAGTATTTT,CSTPGGLVDTQYF
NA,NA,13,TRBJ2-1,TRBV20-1,TGCAGTGCTAGGTTCTCGGGCAGAAATGAGCAGTTCTTC,CSARFSGRNEQFF
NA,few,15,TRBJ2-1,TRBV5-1,TGCGCCAGCAGCTTGGCGGTAGCTTCCTACAATGAGCAGTTCTTC,CASSLAVASYNEQFF
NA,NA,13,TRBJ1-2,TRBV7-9,TGTGCCAGCAGTTTTAACAGCAACTATGGCTACACCTTC,CASSFNSNYGYTF
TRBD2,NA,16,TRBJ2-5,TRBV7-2,TGTGCCAGCAGCCGAAGCGGGAGGGAGCCCCAAGAGACCCAGTACTTC,CASSRSGREPQETQYF
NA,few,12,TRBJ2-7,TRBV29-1,TGCAGCGTAAGGCAGGGGTCGGCGGAGCAGTACTTC,CSVRQGSAEQYF
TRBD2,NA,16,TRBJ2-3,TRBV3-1,TGTGCCAGCAGCCTCTCCGGGACTAGCGGCACAGATACGCAGTATTTT,CASSLSGTSGTDTQYF
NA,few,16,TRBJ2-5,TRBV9,TGTGCCAGCAGCGTAGGGGTAGGGAAGTTCCAAGAGACCCAGTACTTC,CASSVGVGKFQETQYF
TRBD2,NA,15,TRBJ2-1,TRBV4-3,TGCGCCAGCAGCCCGGGACTAGCGGGAGCCTATGAGCAGTTCTTC,CASSPGLAGAYEQFF
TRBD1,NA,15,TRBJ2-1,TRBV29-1,TGCAGCGTTGAAGGGGGACAGGGGGCTGAGAATGAGCAGTTCTTC,CSVEGGQGAENEQFF
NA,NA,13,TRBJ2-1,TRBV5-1,TGCGCCAGCAGCTTGGATGGCCAATGGGAGCAGTTCTTC,CASSLDGQWEQFF
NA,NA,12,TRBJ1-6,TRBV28,TGTGCCAGCAGTTTCGGGGGGGGGTCCCTCCACTTT,CASSFGGGSLHF
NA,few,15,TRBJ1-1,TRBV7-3,TGTGCCAGCAGCTTTTTTGCGGGGGCGTCAGCTGAAGCTTTCTTT,CASSFFAGASAEAFF
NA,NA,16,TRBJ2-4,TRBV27,TGTGCCAGCAGTTTAAAAGCGGCCATAGCCAAAAACATTCAGTACTTC,CASSLKAAIAKNIQYF
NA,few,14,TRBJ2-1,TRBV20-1,TGCAGTGCCCACTCACAGGGTGACAATGGTGAGCAGTTCTTC,CSAHSQGDNGEQFF
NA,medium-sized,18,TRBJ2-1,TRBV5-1,TGCGCCAGCAGCTCGAGCCTCGGACAGTTACTCTCCTACAATGAGCAGTTCTTC,CASSSSLGQLLSYNEQFF
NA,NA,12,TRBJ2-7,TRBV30,TGTGCCTGGTCTAGCGTCCCCTACGAGCAGTACTTC,CAWSSVPYEQYF
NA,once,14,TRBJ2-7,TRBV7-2,TGTGCCAGCAGCCCCCAGTGGCGAACTTACGAGCAGTACTTC,CASSPQWRTYEQYF
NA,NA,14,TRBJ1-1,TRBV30,TGTGCCTGGAGGGACGCCGGGACGAACACTGAAGCTTTCTTT,CAWRDAGTNTEAFF
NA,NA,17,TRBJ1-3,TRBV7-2,TGTGCCAGCAGCTCAACTATGGACTGGACTACTGGAAACACCATATATTTT,CASSSTMDWTTGNTIYF
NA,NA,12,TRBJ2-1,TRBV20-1,TGCAGTGCTAGAGATCCCGGCAATGAGCAGTTCTTC,CSARDPGNEQFF
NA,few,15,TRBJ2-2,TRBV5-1,TGCGCCAGCAGCTTGGGTGGGGCCGGCACCGGGGAGCTGTTTTTT,CASSLGGAGTGELFF
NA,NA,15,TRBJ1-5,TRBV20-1,TGCAGTGCTAGAGATAATCGGTTGGTTGGTCAGCCCCAGCATTTT,CSARDNRLVGQPQHF
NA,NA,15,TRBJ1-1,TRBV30,TGTGCCTGGAGTGTATTTGGGAACCCGAACACTGAAGCTTTCTTT,CAWSVFGNPNTEAFF
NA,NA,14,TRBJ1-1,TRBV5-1,TGCGCCAGCAGCTTATTGCCCCTCTCGGTTGGCGCTTTCTTT,CASSLLPLSVGAFF
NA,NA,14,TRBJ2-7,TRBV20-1,TGCAGTGCTAGAGATCAGGCGGGGTCCTACGAGCAGTACTTC,CSARDQAGSYEQYF
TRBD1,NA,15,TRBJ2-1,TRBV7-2,TGTGCCAGCAGCACCCCGACAGGGATTAACAATGAGCAGTTCTTC,CASSTPTGINNEQFF
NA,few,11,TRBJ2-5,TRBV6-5,TGTGCCACCGACGGAGAAGAGACCCAGTACTTC,CATDGEETQYF
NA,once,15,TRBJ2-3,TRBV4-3,TGCGCCAGCAGCCAAGACGGCGGGAGCACAGATACGCAGTATTTT,CASSQDGGSTDTQYF
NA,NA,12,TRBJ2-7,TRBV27,TGTGCCAGCAGTTTCGAGGGAAACGAGCAGTACTTC,CASSFEGNEQYF
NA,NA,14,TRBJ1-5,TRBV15,TGTGCCACCAGCAGACAGGGGTTTAATCAGCCCCAGCATTTT,CATSRQGFNQPQHF
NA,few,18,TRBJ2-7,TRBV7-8,TGTGCCAGCAGCTTAGTTTTTAGCTTGAACCCCTCCTCCTACGAGCAGTACTTC,CASSLVFSLNPSSYEQYF
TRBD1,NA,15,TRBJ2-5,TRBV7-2,TGTGCCAGCAGCTTAGTGGACAGGGCCCAAGAGACCCAGTACTTC,CASSLVDRAQETQYF
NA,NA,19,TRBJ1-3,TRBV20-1,TGCAGTGCTAGAGGTCCTCCCCGGGAGCAGAACCCCTCTGGAAACACCATATATTTT,CSARGPPREQNPSGNTIYF
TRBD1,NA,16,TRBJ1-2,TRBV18,TGTGCCAGCTCACCGAATAAGGGACAGGGGATATATGGCTACACCTTC,CASSPNKGQGIYGYTF
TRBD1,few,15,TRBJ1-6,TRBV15,TGTGCCACCAGCAGAGCCGACAGGGTGTATTCACCCCTCCACTTT,CATSRADRVYSPLHF
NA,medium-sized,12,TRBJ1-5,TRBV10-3,TGTGCCATCAGTCCAAACAATCAGCCCCAGCATTTT,CAISPNNQPQHF
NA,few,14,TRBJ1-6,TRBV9,TGTGCCAGCACGGCGGACATACTGGAGTCACCCCTCCACTTT,CASTADILESPLHF
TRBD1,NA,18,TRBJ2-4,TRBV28,TGTGCCAGCAGGACCCCCCATACAGGGGGCGCATCCAAAAACATTCAGTACTTC,CASRTPHTGGASKNIQYF
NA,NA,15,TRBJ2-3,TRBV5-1,TGCGCCAGCAGCCCAACTCCCGGGAGCACAGATACGCAGTATTTT,CASSPTPGSTDTQYF
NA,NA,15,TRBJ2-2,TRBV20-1,TGCAGTGCCAGGCCGGGGGTCCTAAACACCGGGGAGCTGTTTTTT,CSARPGVLNTGELFF
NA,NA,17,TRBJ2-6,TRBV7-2,TGTGCCAGCAGCTTCCGGTTGGGGAGAGCTGGGGCCAACGTCCTGACTTTC,CASSFRLGRAGANVLTF